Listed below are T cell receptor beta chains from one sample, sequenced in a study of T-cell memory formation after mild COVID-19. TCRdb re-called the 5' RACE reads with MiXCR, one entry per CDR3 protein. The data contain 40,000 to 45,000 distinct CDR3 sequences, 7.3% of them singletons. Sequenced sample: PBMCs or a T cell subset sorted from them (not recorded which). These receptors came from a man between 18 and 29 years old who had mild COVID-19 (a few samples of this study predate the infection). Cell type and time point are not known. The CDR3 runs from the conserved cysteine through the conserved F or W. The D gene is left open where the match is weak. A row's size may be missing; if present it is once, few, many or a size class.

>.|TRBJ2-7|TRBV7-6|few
TGTGCCAGCAGCTTAGTAGACAGGCAGAGCGAGCAGTACTTC
CASSLVDRQSEQYF
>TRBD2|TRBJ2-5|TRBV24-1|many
TGTGCCACCAGTGATCACGGTTTAGCGGGACAAGAGACCCAGTACTTC
CATSDHGLAGQETQYF
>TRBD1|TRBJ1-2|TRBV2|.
TGTGCCAGCCTTACTACAGGGGATGGCTACACCTTC
CASLTTGDGYTF
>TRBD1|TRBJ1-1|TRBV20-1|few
TGCAGTGGCAGACAGGGGGGGAACACTGAAGCTTTCTTT
CSGRQGGNTEAFF
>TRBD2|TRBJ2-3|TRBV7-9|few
TGTGCCAGCAGCCCTCGCCCTAGCGGGACAGATACGCAGTATTTT
CASSPRPSGTDTQYF
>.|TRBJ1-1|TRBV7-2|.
TGTGCCAGCAGCCCTTGGAGGGTTAACACTGAAGCTTTCTTT
CASSPWRVNTEAFF
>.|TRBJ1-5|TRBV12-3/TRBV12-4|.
TGTGCCAGCAGTTTGGAACGTAGGAATCAGCCCCAGCATTTT
CASSLERRNQPQHF
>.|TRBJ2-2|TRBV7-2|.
TGTGCCAGCAGCTCAACAGGTCACACCGGGGAGCTGTTTTTT
CASSSTGHTGELFF
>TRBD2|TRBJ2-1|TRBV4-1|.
TGCGCCAGCAGCCTCCGGGGGGAAGACCCCTACAATGAGCAGTTCTTC
CASSLRGEDPYNEQFF
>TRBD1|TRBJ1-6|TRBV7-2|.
TGTGCCAGCAACGGGGACAGGCGGTCACCCCTCCACTTT
CASNGDRRSPLHF
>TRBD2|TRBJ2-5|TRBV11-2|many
TGTGCCAGCAGCTCAGGACTAGCGGGGGTAGAGACCCAGTACTTC
CASSSGLAGVETQYF
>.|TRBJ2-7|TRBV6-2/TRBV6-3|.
TGTGCCAGCAGTCCAACCCCCGGGGGCCTCTACGAGCAGTACTTC
CASSPTPGGLYEQYF
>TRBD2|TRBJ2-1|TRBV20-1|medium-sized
TGCAGTGCTCGAGGTTACCGACTAGCGGGGGACGCTGAGCAGTTCTTC
CSARGYRLAGDAEQFF
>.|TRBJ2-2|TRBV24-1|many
TGTGCCACCAGTGACGGAATCCGGGACATGAACACCGGGGAGCTGTTTTTT
CATSDGIRDMNTGELFF
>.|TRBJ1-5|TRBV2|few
TGTGCCGTCCAACGAGGGGGTGGGAGCAATCAGCCCCAGCATTTT
CAVQRGGGSNQPQHF
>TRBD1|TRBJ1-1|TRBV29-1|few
TGCAGCGCCGTGACAGGGGGGCACACTGAAGCTTTCTTT
CSAVTGGHTEAFF
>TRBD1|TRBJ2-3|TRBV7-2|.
TGTGCCAGCAGCTCTACCGGGACAGGGTTGACGCAGTATTTT
CASSSTGTGLTQYF
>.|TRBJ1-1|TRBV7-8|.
TGTGCCAGCAGCTTAGACGGGCTCCTGGGCACTGAAGCTTTCTTT
CASSLDGLLGTEAFF
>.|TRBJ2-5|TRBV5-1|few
TGCGCCAGCAGTTTTGGGGGGTTAGGGATATTACAAGAGACCCAGTACTTC
CASSFGGLGILQETQYF
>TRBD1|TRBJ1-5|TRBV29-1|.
TGCAGCGTCTCGGGACAGGGCTATAATCAGCCCCAGCATTTT
CSVSGQGYNQPQHF
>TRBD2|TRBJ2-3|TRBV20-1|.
TGCAGTGCTACCCCCGCTAGCGGGGCGAGAGATACGCAGTATTTT
CSATPASGARDTQYF
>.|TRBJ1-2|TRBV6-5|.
TGTGCCAGCAGTTACTCGATATTCGAGGGCTACACCTTC
CASSYSIFEGYTF
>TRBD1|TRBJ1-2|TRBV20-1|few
TGCAGTGCTAGAGATTCCCGGACAGGGCCTAGGGGAGGCTACACCTTC
CSARDSRTGPRGGYTF
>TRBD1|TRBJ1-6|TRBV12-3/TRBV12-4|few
TGTGCCAGCAGTCCGACAGGGCGGCCACCCCTCCACTTT
CASSPTGRPPLHF
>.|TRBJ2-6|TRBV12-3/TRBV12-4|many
TGTGCCAGCAGTTCCAGGGGCTCTGGGGCCAACGTCCTGACTTTC
CASSSRGSGANVLTF
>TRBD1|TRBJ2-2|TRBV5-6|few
TGTGCCAGCAGCTTGGGGGCCGGGACAGGGTTAACCGGGGAGCTGTTTTTT
CASSLGAGTGLTGELFF
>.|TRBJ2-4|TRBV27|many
TGTGCCAGCAGTTTGTGGCTTACCTTAGCCAAAAACATTCAGTACTTC
CASSLWLTLAKNIQYF
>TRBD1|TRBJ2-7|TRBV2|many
TGTGCCAGCAGTTACAGGGGGCCTTACGAGCAGTACTTC
CASSYRGPYEQYF
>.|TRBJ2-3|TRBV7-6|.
TGTGCCAGCAGTCGCGGTGTCACAGATACGCAGTATTTT
CASSRGVTDTQYF
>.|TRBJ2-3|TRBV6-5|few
TGTGCCAGCAGCCGGACACCTGTACGTGGAGATACGCAGTATTTT
CASSRTPVRGDTQYF
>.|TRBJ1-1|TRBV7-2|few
TGTGCCAGCAGCTTAGTAGGACCGATGAACACTGAAGCTTTCTTT
CASSLVGPMNTEAFF
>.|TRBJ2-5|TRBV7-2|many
TGTGCCAGCAGCTTAGGGCTGCCTTATGTGGAGACCCAGTACTTC
CASSLGLPYVETQYF
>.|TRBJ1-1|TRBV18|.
TGTGCCAGCTCACCACAATTAATCAGGGATGGATGGGCTGAAGCTTTCTTT
CASSPQLIRDGWAEAFF
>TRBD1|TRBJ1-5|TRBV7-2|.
TGTGCCAGCAGCTCCCTGACAGGGGCCTATCAGCCCCAGCATTTT
CASSSLTGAYQPQHF
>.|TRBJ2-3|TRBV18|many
TGTGCCAGCTCAGTCGGAAGCACAGATACGCAGTATTTT
CASSVGSTDTQYF
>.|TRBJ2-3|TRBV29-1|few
TGCAGCGTTGCAAGCCGCCAAATGCAGGGTACGCAGTATTTT
CSVASRQMQGTQYF
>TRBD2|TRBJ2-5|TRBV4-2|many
TGTGCCAGCAGCCAAGGTCTTCTAACTAGCGGGGGACAAGAGACCCAGTACTTC
CASSQGLLTSGGQETQYF
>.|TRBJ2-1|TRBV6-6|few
TGTGCCAGCAGCAGTAGTGTGAATGAGCAGTTCTTC
CASSSSVNEQFF